This TCR beta chain was obtained from a study of cytomegalovirus exposure and HLA in healthy donors. This clone was detected only a few times. The V end lost 5 bases, the J end lost 0 bases, and 7 bases lay between the germline ends. Per germline, CDR1 SGHNT and CDR2 YENEEA. CDR3 length: 13 residues. The study ran its PCR with 60 Vbeta and 13 Jbeta primers. The table came from immunoSEQ multiplex PCR; TCRdb's copy has only in-frame clones and leaves some out. The sample carries about 89,000 clones, 55% to 65% recorded once. This chain uses TRBV11-3 with TRBJ1-1, with D unclear. The sample taken for sequencing was PBMCs. This TCR was sampled from a human donor in good health. CDR3 bases: TGTGCCAGCAGCCCTAACTTGAACACTGAAGCTTTCTTT. Protein product: CASSPNLNTEAFF.